One sample yielded the 13 T cell receptor beta chains listed below, sequenced in a study of cytomegalovirus exposure and HLA in healthy donors (dated by TCRdb to 2017 to 2019). The protocol used for the library was the immunoSEQ multiplex PCR assay. A mixture of 60 forward primers for TCR Vbeta segments and 13 reverse primers for TCR Jbeta segments was used in the multiplex PCR. TCRdb mirrors the immuneACCESS table, restricted to in-frame sequences. Some clones are absent from its copies; in checked studies, under half trace to an unresolved V gene, and the reason for the others is unknown. A total of around 92,000 clones appear in this sample, around 79% of them only once. The top ten constitute 13% to 15% of the sample. The material sequenced was PBMCs. Every receptor here comes from a woman between 65 and 79 years old in good health and CMV-seropositive.

The V gene is TRBV7-9, the J gene TRBJ2-1; tentatively, D is TRBD2 (6 bases). Trimming stripped 6 bases from V and 4 bases from J, with 13 bases between. The CDR3 consists of 14 residues. Germline lookup yields CDR1 SEHNR and CDR2 FQNEAQ (reference sequence). The CDR3 bases are TGTGCCAGCAGGGAGCGGGTAGGGTACAATGAGCAGTTCTTC. Its protein is CASRERVGYNEQFF.

V gene TRBV7-3 combines with J gene TRBJ1-1, with TRBD1 as a possible D gene (5 bases). V lost 0 bases and J lost 4, with 12 bases in between. Germline V gene lookup returns CDR1 SGHTA and CDR2 FQGTGA. CDR3 length: 15 residues. The DNA of the CDR3 is TGTGCCAGCAGCTTAACGACGGGGGGGGGCACTGAAGCTTTCTTT. Residues: CASSLTTGGGTEAFF.

The rearrangement joins TRBV6-5 to TRBJ2-2; 7 positions agree with TRBD2. CDR3 length: 15 residues. Losses at the gene ends were 6 bases for V and 4 bases for J; bases not matched to a gene: 8. Germline loops: CDR1 MNHEY, CDR2 SVGAGI. DNA of the CDR3: TGTGCCAGCAGGGGCGGGAGTGGGGTCACCGGGGAGCTGTTTTTT. Encoded protein: CASRGGSGVTGELFF.

The chain uses TRBV7-2 and TRBJ2-7; the D is unclear. The V end lost 5 bases, the J end lost 4 bases, and 9 bases lay between the germline ends. The CDR3 is 12 amino acids. The V gene's germline CDR1 is SGHTA and CDR2 FQGNSA. The DNA of the CDR3 is TGTGCCAGCAGCCGCCAGAATTACGAGCAGTACTTC. As protein: CASSRQNYEQYF.

The CDR3 loop is CASNIQGADSPLHF. DNA for the CDR3: TGTGCCAGTAACATCCAGGGGGCGGATTCACCCCTCCACTTT. The rearrangement joins TRBV19 to TRBJ1-6, with 8 bases lining up with TRBD1. The CDR3 is 14 amino acids. In germline, CDR1 is LNHDA, CDR2 SQIVND (reference sequence). Germline trimming cut 7 bases from V and 8 bases from J; bases unmatched to any gene: 7. The variable domain in full, with the rest retrieved from reference TRBV19 and TRBJ1-6, is DGGITQSPKYLFRKEGQNVTLSCEQNLNHDAMYWYRQDPGQGLRLIYYSQIVNDFQKGDIAEGYSVSREKKESFPLTVTSAQKNPTAFYLCASNIQGADSPLHFGNGTRLTVT.

This clone was observed a few times. The V gene is TRBV5-4, the J gene TRBJ1-3; TRBD1 is a possible D gene (6 bases). V lost 0 bases and J 4 bases, leaving 11 bases between the germline ends. Germline V CDR1 and CDR2: SGHNT, YYREEE (reference sequence). This CDR3 comprises 15 residues. The CDR3 is CASSLAGVGGNTIYF. Here the CDR3 DNA reads TGTGCCAGCAGCTTGGCAGGGGTAGGAGGAAACACCATATATTTT.

This chain links TRBV4-1 with TRBJ1-4, with D tentatively TRBD1 (5 bases). The length of the CDR3 is 15 residues. Trimming removed 1 base from V and 5 bases from J, with 11 bases in between. The germline gives CDR1 MGHRA, CDR2 YSYEKL. Here the CDR3 DNA reads TGCGCCAGCAGCCAAGTCGGGACTCCGAATGAAAAACTGTTTTTT. The encoded protein is CASSQVGTPNEKLFF.

This chain links TRBV10-2 with TRBJ1-5; D is undetermined. Per germline, CDR1 WSHSY and CDR2 SAAADI. The CDR3 totals 14 residues. The V gene lost 5 bases and the J gene lost 6 bases, with 14 bases spanning the gap. The CDR3 DNA sequence: TGCGCCAGCAGTAGAGCCGGGGAGATTCAGCCCCAGCATTTT. Translation gives CASSRAGEIQPQHF.

This clone has a handful of counts. The V and J genes are TRBV7-9 and TRBJ2-1; no definite D call. This CDR3 is 11 amino acids long. V lost 4 bases and J 8 bases, leaving 6 bases between the germline ends. The germline gives CDR1 SEHNR, CDR2 FQNEAQ (reference sequence). CDR3 bases: TGTGCCAGCAGCTCAGTATATGAGCAGTTCTTC. It specifies CASSSVYEQFF. Looking up the rest from reference TRBV7-9 and TRBJ2-1 gives the full variable domain: DTGVSQNPRHKITKRGQNVTFRCDPISEHNRLYWYRQTLGQGPEFLTYFQNEAQLEKSRLLSDRFSAERPKGSFSTLEIQRTEQGDSAMYLCASSSVYEQFFGPGTRLTVL.

The chain uses TRBV18 and TRBJ2-1; 9 positions agree with TRBD1. Germline CDR1 and CDR2: KGHSH and LQKENI. This CDR3 region has 17 residues. Trimming took 0 bases from V and 5 from J; bases not matched to a gene: 8. In DNA, the CDR3 is TGTGCCAGCTCACCACCGGGAGGGACAGGGAAAAACAATGAGCAGTTCTTC. Translation: CASSPPGGTGKNNEQFF.

The CDR3 sequence is CASRDTSAPADTQYF. CDR3 sequence (DNA): TGTGCCAGCAGGGACACTTCGGCCCCGGCAGATACGCAGTATTTT. The chain links TRBV2 to TRBJ2-3, with D perhaps TRBD1 (5 bases). Per the germline V gene, CDR1 is SNHLY and CDR2 is FYNNEI. Trimming shortened V by 6 bases and J by 4 bases, and 17 bases separated the two germline ends. The CDR3 consists of 15 residues.

The chain's CDR3 is CASSLDVGGYTF. CDR3 bases: TGTGCCAGCAGCTTGGACGTCGGTGGCTACACCTTC. V usage is TRBV5-5 and J usage is TRBJ1-2, with D unclear. CDR1 and CDR2 from the germline V gene are SGHKS and YYEKEE (reference sequence). The CDR3 runs to 12 residues. V was shortened by 0 bases and J by 7 bases, with 7 bases between the two germline ends. Using reference TRBV5-5 and TRBJ1-2 for the parts outside the CDR3, the full variable domain is DAGVTQSPTHLIKTRGQQVTLRCSPISGHKSVSWYQQVLGQGPQFIFQYYEKEERGRGNFPDRFSARQFPNYSSELNVNALLLGDSALYLCASSLDVGGYTFGSGTRLTVV.

As DNA, the CDR3 is TGTGCCAGCTCACCACGGAGCTCCTACAATGAGCAGTTCTTC. The encoded protein is CASSPRSSYNEQFF. The chain combines TRBV18 with TRBJ2-1; D uncertain. The CDR3 runs 14 residues. Germline V gene sequence: CDR1 KGHSH, CDR2 LQKENI. Between the trimmed V and J ends, which lost 1 base and 0 bases, there was a span of 4 bases.